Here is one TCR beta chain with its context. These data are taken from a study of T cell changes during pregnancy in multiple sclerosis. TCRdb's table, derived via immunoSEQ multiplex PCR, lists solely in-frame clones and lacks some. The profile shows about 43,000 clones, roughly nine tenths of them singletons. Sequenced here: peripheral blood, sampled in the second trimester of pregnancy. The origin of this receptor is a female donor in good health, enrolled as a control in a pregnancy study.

The CDR3 DNA reads as TGTGCCAGCAGGCCGACTAGCGGGGGTTCGGGCACCGGGGAGCTGTTTTTT. Translating gives CASRPTSGGSGTGELFF. The J gene is TRBJ2-2, the V gene TRBV14; 12 nucleotides match TRBD2. The CDR3 extends over 17 amino acids. Germline CDR1 SGHDN, CDR2 FVKESK. After removal of 6 bases from V and 4 bases from J, the junction contained 9 bases not matched to a gene.